These T cell receptor beta chains were read from a single sample in a study of beta chain features in type 1 diabetes. Here immunoSEQ multiplex PCR was the method, and the copy in TCRdb shows in-frame clones only, minus some. The sample lists more than 250,000 clones; roughly 22% were seen once. Sequencing was performed on naive CD4+ T cells from blood. The receptors stem from a middle-aged woman with type 1 diabetes. Each CDR3 is given without its conserved first and last residue.

j_call,v_call,cdr3_aa
TRBJ2-3,TRBV9,ASSLGLAGGQDTQY
TRBJ1-2,TRBV5-4,ASSLVDRGSGYT
TRBJ2-1,TRBV5-4,ASSTGWLAGGESSYNEQF
TRBJ2-2,TRBV30,AWKRTANTGELF
TRBJ2-1,TRBV5-1,ASSTAGTSVSYNEQF
TRBJ2-3,TRBV7-9,ASSLPGQGSDTQY
TRBJ2-1,TRBV30,AWSPQGNEQF
TRBJ2-1,TRBV28,ASRGALREQF
TRBJ2-1,TRBV29-1,STDRGYNEQF
TRBJ1-4,TRBV9,ASSPNLRDLGEKLF
TRBJ2-7,TRBV9,ASSVAGGRTHEQY
TRBJ1-2,TRBV28,ASSPQGQSYT
TRBJ2-7,TRBV15,ATSRERAGYEQY
TRBJ1-2,TRBV6-5,ASSYRGSGDYGYT
TRBJ2-7,TRBV28,ASSSGGWARSYEQY
TRBJ2-6,TRBV5-1,ASSFQGNGANVLT
TRBJ2-7,TRBV5-4,ASSSGQGRSYEQY
TRBJ2-5,TRBV15,ATSRDRGSGTQY
TRBJ2-6,TRBV4-1,ASSRSTVSSGANVLT
TRBJ2-3,TRBV7-3,ASTDGVLSTDTQY
TRBJ1-4,TRBV5-6,ASSFFSAEGKLF
TRBJ1-1,TRBV14,ASSQNMNTEAF
TRBJ1-5,TRBV18,ASSPMGRGSNQPQH
TRBJ2-5,TRBV7-2,ASSFAGSQETQY
TRBJ2-7,TRBV18,ASSPPVQPDHEQY
TRBJ2-3,TRBV5-1,ASSPSRGDTQY
TRBJ2-1,TRBV5-4,ASSWDRSSYNEQF
TRBJ1-2,TRBV7-9,ASSLGQRFYGYT
TRBJ2-7,TRBV29-1,SVGGQGVSTYEQY
TRBJ1-1,TRBV5-1,ASSLGRRGEAF
TRBJ1-2,TRBV5-6,ASSSTERGYT
TRBJ2-1,TRBV29-1,SVLGLAGVLASYNEQF
TRBJ2-2,TRBV30,AWSEASANTGELF
TRBJ1-3,TRBV29-1,SVEDSGYTIY
TRBJ1-1,TRBV9,ASSRDRGRTEAF
TRBJ2-2,TRBV4-1,ASSQDRYGTGGSGELF
TRBJ1-3,TRBV28,ASSLDRRNTIY
TRBJ1-2,TRBV18,ASLPGGTDNYGYT
TRBJ1-1,TRBV7-3,ASSLRPRNTEAF
TRBJ2-1,TRBV6-6,ASSYRVAGENNEQF
TRBJ1-5,TRBV27,ASSGSHSVNQPQH
TRBJ2-1,TRBV19,ASTLAAGVHNEQF
TRBJ1-5,TRBV28,ASTFSNQPQH
TRBJ2-1,TRBV5-1,ASSSTSGQPNEQF
TRBJ2-7,TRBV28,ASSLSGLAASYEQY
TRBJ1-3,TRBV5-6,ASSSPGEPGRNTIY
TRBJ2-3,TRBV27,ASSFYEGSGDTQY
TRBJ2-5,TRBV15,ATSRESGRGLKETQY
TRBJ2-5,TRBV18,ASSPGEETQY
TRBJ2-5,TRBV6-6,ASSSSRETQY
TRBJ2-1,TRBV29-1,SVGETSGSGGEQF
TRBJ2-1,TRBV7-2,AVGRAPTEQF
TRBJ1-5,TRBV5-1,ASSSGQPNQPQH